The clone carrying this T cell receptor beta chain was observed many times. Its antigen is unknown. Each CDR3 protein gets one entry after TCRdb re-called the RT-PCR reads with MiXCR. There are roughly 760,000 distinct CDR3 sequences in the sample; about 20% occur only once, and around 9.6% lies in the top ten. These data belong to a study of response to subunit inactivated influenza vaccine. Study-level findings and limits: Authors suggested that a seasonal influenza vaccination recruits few new T cells each time.

The CDR3 spans 17 residues. V lost 4 bases and J lost 2, with 18 bases in between. Germline V gives CDR1 SGHRS, CDR2 YFSETQ. The material sequenced was PBMCs from blood, taken about 5 days after vaccination. This TCR was sampled from a man in his fifties or sixties who received an inactivated influenza vaccine. The rearrangement joins TRBV5-1 to TRBJ2-2, with D perhaps TRBD2 (6 bases). The CDR3 loop is CASSPSRGGSNTGELFF. CDR3 coding DNA: TGCGCCAGCAGCCCCTCACGGGGAGGCTCTAACACCGGGGAGCTGTTTTTT.